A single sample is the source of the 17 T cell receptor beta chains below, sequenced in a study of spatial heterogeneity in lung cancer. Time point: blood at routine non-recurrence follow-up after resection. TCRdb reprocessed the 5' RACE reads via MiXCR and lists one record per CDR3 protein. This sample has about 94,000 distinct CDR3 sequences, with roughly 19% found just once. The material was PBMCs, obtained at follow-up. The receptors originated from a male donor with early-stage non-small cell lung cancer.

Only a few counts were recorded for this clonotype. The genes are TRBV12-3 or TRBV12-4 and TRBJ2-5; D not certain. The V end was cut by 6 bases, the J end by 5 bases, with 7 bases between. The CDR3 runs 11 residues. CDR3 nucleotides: TGTGCCAGCAGGACTTCTGAGACCCAGTACTTC. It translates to CASRTSETQYF.

The CDR3 sequence: CASSLSQRTGDTGELFF. CDR3 DNA: TGTGCCAGCAGCCTTAGCCAAAGAACAGGGGACACCGGGGAGCTGTTTTTT. V is TRBV6-2 or TRBV6-3 and J is TRBJ2-2; 7 bases are shared with TRBD1. The CDR3 runs 17 residues. CDR1 and CDR2 (germline): MNHEY, SVGEGT. The junction had 13 bases not matched to a gene; V was cut back by 6 bases and J by 3 bases.

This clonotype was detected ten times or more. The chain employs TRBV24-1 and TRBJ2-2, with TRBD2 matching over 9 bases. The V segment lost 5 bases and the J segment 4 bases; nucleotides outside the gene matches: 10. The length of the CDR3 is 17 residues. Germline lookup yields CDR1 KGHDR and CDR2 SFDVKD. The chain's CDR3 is CATSATSGGLSTGELFF. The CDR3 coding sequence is TGTGCCACCAGTGCAACAAGCGGGGGGTTGAGCACCGGGGAGCTGTTTTTT.

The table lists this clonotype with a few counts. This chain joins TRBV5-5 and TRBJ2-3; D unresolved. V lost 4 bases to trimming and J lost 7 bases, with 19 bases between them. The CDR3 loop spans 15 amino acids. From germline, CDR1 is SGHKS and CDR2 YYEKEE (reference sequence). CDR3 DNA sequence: TGTGCCAGCAGCAGGAACGGAAACCTCCTAAATACGCAGTATTTT. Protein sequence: CASSRNGNLLNTQYF.

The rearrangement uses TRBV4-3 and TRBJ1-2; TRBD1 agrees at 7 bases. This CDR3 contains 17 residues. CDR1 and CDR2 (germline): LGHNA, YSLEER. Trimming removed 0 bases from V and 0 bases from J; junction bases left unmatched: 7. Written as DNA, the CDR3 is TGCGCCAGCAGCCAAGACCTAGGGACAGAGACTAACTATGGCTACACCTTC. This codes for CASSQDLGTETNYGYTF.

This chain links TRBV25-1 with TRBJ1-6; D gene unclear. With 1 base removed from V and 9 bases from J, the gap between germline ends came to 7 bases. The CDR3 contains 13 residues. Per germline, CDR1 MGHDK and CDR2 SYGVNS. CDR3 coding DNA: TGTGCCAGCAGTGAATTGGACCTTTCACCCCTCCACTTT. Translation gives CASSELDLSPLHF.

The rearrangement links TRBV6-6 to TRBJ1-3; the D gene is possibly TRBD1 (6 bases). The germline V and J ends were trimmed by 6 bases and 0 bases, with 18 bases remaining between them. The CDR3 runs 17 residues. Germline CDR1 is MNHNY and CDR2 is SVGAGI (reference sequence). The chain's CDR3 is CASRDRSQVHSGNTIYF. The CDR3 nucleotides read TGTGCCAGCAGGGACAGATCTCAGGTTCACTCTGGAAACACCATATATTTT.

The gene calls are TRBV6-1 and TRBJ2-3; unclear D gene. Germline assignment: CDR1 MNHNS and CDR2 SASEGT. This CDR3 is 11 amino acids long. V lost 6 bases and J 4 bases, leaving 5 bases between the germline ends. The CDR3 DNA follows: TGTGCCAGCAGAACAGCAGATACGCAGTATTTT. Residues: CASRTADTQYF.

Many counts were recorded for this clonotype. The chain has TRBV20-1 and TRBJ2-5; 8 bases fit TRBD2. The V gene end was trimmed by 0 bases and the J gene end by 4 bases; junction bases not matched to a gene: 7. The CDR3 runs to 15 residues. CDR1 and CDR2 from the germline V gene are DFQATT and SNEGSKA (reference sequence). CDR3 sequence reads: CSARDRRLAGETQYF. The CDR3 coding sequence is TGCAGTGCTAGAGATCGGCGGCTAGCGGGAGAGACCCAGTACTTC.

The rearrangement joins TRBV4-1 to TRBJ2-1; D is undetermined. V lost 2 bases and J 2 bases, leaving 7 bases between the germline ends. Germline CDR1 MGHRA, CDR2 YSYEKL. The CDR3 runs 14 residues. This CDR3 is CASSQRAPYNEQFF. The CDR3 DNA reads TGCGCCAGCAGCCAACGGGCGCCCTACAATGAGCAGTTCTTC.

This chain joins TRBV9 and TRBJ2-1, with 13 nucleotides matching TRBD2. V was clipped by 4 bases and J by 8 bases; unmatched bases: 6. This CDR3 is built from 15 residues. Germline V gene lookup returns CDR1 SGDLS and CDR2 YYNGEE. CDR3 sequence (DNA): TGTGCCAGCAGCCTCGGACTAGCGGGAGAATATGAGCAGTTCTTC. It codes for CASSLGLAGEYEQFF.

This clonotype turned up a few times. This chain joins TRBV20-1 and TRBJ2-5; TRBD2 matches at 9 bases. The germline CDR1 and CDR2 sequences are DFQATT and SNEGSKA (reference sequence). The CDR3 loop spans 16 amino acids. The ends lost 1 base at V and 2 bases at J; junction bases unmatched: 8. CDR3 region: CSARGSGGGVQETQYF. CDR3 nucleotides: TGCAGTGCTAGAGGTTCTGGCGGGGGGGTTCAAGAGACCCAGTACTTC.

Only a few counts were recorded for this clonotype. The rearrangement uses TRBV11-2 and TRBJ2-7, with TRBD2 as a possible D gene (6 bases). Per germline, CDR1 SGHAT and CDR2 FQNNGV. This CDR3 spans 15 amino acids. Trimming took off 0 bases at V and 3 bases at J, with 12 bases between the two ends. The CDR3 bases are TGTGCCAGCAGCTTAGAAGCAGGGAGGTTCTACGAGCAGTACTTC. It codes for CASSLEAGRFYEQYF.

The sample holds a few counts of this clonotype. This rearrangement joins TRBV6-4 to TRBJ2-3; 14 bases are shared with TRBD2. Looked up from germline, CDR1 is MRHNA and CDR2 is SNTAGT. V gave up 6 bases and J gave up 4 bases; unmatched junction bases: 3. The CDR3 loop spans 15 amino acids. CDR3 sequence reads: CASSKTSGGADTQYF. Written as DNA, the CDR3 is TGTGCCAGCAGCAAGACTAGCGGGGGGGCAGATACGCAGTATTTT.

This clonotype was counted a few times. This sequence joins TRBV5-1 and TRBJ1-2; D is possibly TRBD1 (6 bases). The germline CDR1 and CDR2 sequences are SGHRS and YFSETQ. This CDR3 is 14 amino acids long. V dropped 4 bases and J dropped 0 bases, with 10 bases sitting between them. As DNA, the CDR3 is TGCGCCAGCAGCAGGGACACTCCTAACTATGGCTACACCTTC. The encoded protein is CASSRDTPNYGYTF.

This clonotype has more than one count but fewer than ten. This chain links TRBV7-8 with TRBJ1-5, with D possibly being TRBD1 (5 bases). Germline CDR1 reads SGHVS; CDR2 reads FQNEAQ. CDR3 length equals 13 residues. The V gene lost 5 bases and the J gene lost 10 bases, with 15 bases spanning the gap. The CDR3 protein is CASSPPGISPQHF. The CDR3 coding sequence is TGTGCCAGCAGCCCTCCAGGGATTTCCCCCCAGCATTTT.

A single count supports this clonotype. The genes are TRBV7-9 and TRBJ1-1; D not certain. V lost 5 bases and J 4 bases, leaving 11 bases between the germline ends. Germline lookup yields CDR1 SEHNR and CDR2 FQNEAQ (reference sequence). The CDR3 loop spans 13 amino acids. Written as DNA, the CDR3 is TGTGCCAGCAGCCCCGCGGTCGGCACTGAAGCTTTCTTT. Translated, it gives CASSPAVGTEAFF. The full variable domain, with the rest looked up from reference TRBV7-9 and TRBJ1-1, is DTGVSQNPRHKITKRGQNVTFRCDPISEHNRLYWYRQTLGQGPEFLTYFQNEAQLEKSRLLSDRFSAERPKGSFSTLEIQRTEQGDSAMYLCASSPAVGTEAFFGQGTRLTVV.